This TCR beta chain was recovered during a study of cytomegalovirus exposure and HLA in healthy donors. Study-level points and caveats: Listed as cytomegalovirus-associated were about 160 TCR beta chains. Using the classifier, cytomegalovirus status was reportedly diagnosed with high specificity and sensitivity.

The PCR made use of 60 Vbeta and 13 Jbeta primers. Measured with immunoSEQ multiplex PCR; TCRdb has only the in-frame clones, and not every one. The repertoire includes about 59,000 clones, about 81% of them detected once, and 6.8% sits in the top ten. This clone was detected a few times. No antigen is known for it. Trimming took 2 bases from V and 7 from J, leaving 10 bases between them. Germline lookup yields CDR1 SGHNT and CDR2 YYREEE (reference sequence). This CDR3 has 13 amino acids. Nominally healthy donors provided the samples, though records likely missed some immune exposures. The sequenced sample consisted of PBMCs. The genes are TRBV5-4 and TRBJ1-5; possible D gene TRBD1, 5 bases. This clonotype was sampled from a man aged 25 to 40 in good health and CMV-seropositive. The CDR3 protein is CASSFGRGQPQHF. The CDR3 DNA reads TGTGCCAGCAGCTTCGGAAGGGGACAGCCCCAGCATTTT.